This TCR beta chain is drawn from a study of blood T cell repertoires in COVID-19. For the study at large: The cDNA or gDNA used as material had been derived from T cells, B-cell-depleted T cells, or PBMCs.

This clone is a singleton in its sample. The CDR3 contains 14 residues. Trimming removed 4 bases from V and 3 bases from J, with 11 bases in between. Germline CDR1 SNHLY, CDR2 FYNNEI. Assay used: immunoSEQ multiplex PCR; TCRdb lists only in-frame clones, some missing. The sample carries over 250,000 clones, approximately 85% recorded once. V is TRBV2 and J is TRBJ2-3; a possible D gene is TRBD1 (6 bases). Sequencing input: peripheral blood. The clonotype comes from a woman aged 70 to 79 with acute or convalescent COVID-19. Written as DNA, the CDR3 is TGTGCCAGCAGTGCCCAGGGGTTGACAGATACGCAGTATTTT. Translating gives CASSAQGLTDTQYF. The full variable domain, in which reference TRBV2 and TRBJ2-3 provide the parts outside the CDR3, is EPEVTQTPSHQVTQMGQEVILRCVPISNHLYFYWYRQILGQKVEFLVSFYNNEISEKSEIFDDQFSVERPDGSNFTLKIRSTKLEDSAMYFCASSAQGLTDTQYFGPGTRLTVL.